This record covers a single T cell receptor beta chain. Molecules of cDNA were individually given unique molecular identifiers that were attached to them. TCRdb ran MiXCR on the 5' RACE reads and lists one entry per CDR3 protein. The sample has roughly 75,000 distinct CDR3 sequences; roughly 12% are singletons. The record originates from a study of early T cells in non-severe SARS-CoV-2 infection. For the study at large: Whole-blood bulk RNA, unsorted, was sequenced, and chains were unpaired.

The CDR3 totals 14 residues. Germline values: CDR1 SGHTA, CDR2 FQGNSA. V was cut by 5 bases and J by 0 bases, with 10 bases left in between. The sequenced material came from whole blood. The TCR originated in an adult who was a healthcare worker with PCR-confirmed SARS-CoV-2 infection or an uninfected control (not recorded which). This chain uses TRBV7-2 with TRBJ1-2, with a tentative D call TRBD1 (6 bases). DNA for the CDR3: TGTGCCAGCAGCCTGGACAGAGCTAACTATGGCTACACCTTC. Translation gives CASSLDRANYGYTF.